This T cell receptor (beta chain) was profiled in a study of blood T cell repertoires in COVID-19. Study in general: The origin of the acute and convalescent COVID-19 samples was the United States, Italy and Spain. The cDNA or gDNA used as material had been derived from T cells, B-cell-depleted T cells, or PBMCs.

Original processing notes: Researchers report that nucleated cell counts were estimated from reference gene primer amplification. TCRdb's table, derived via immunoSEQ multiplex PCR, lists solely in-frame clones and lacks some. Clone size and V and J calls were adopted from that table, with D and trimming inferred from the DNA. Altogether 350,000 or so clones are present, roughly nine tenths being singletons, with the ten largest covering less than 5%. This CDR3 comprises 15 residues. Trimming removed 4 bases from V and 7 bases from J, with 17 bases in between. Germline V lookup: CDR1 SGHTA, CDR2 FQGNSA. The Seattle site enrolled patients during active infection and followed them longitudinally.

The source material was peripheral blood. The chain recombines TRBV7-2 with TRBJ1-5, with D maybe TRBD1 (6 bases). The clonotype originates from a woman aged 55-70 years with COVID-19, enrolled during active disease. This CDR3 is CASSSDGGGGQPQHF. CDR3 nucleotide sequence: TGTGCCAGCAGCTCCGATGGGGGAGGGGGGCAGCCCCAGCATTTT.